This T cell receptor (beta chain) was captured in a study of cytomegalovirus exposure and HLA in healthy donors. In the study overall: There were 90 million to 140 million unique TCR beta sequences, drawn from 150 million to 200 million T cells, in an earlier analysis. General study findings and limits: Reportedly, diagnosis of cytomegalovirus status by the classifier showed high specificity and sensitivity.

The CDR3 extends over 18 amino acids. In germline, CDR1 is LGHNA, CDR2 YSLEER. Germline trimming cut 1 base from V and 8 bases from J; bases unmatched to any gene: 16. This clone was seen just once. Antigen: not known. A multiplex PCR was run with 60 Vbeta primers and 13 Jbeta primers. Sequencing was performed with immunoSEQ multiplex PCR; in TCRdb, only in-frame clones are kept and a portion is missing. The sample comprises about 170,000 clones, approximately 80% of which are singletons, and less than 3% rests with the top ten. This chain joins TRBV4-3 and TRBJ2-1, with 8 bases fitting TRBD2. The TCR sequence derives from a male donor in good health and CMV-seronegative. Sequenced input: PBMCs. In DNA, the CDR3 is TGCGCCAGCAGCCAAGCCTCACCCGGGACTAGGGACCGCTATGAGCAGTTCTTC. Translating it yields CASSQASPGTRDRYEQFF.